Listed below are T cell receptor beta chains from one sample, sequenced in a study of cytomegalovirus exposure and HLA in healthy donors. TCRdb's copy holds only in-frame clones and misses some; the assay was immunoSEQ multiplex PCR. This table holds 140,000 to 150,000 clones, around 80% found once. Sequenced input: PBMCs. Receptor source: a man aged 40-49 years in good health and CMV-seropositive. Both conserved end residues are trimmed from each CDR3.

>TRBJ2-7|TRBV5-4|11
ASSSGTSNEQY
>TRBJ2-1|TRBV7-8|12
ASPTSGSLDEQF
>TRBJ2-7|TRBV18|13
ASSPGSSGSHEQY
>TRBJ2-1|TRBV4-1|14
ASSQASQGNYNEQF
>TRBJ1-5|TRBV2|11
ASDTGGSQPQH
>TRBJ2-5|TRBV19|11
ASSPTWEETQY
>TRBJ1-2|TRBV4-2|14
ASSQDLGGAGYGYT
>TRBJ2-1|TRBV11-2|9
ASSSSNEQF
>TRBJ2-1|TRBV19|13
ASSMRGRARNEQF
>TRBJ2-7|TRBV4-2|13
ASSQAAGERYEQY
>TRBJ2-2|TRBV11-2|15
ASSPQSVGEGTGELF
>TRBJ1-1|TRBV2|11
ASKLRESTEAF
>TRBJ2-7|TRBV11-2|14
ASSLVATIGDYEQY
>TRBJ2-5|TRBV5-1|13
ASSLGLAVQETQY
>TRBJ2-7|TRBV19|11
ASSARGLYEQY
>TRBJ2-7|TRBV2|13
ASSKMGGSGHEQY
>TRBJ1-1|TRBV5-6|13
ASSLSSSSFTEAF
>TRBJ2-6|TRBV7-6|14
ASSNPGGSGANVLT
>.|TRBV5-1|11
ASSLGTGGEQY
>TRBJ1-5|TRBV28|12
ASSLGGTPPAQH
>TRBJ1-3|TRBV5-4|13
ASSSTGGAGNTIY
>TRBJ1-5|TRBV9|13
ASSPTGGAGQSQH
>TRBJ2-3|TRBV9|13
ASSVAGGSTDTQY
>TRBJ2-1|TRBV5-8|12
ASSWGTSTNEQF
>TRBJ2-7|TRBV28|14
ASSSTVRLANYEQY
>TRBJ1-2|TRBV23-1|12
ASSPGTGSYGYT
>TRBJ2-5|TRBV4-2|13
ASSQATRRQETQY
>TRBJ2-1|TRBV7-6|12
ASSFSGGNNEQF
>TRBJ1-1|TRBV7-9|12
ASSLTTGNTEAF
>TRBJ2-3|TRBV4-2|17
ASSQEVGIWATRRDTQY
>TRBJ2-6|TRBV5-5|14
ASSLLGASGANVLT
>TRBJ2-7|TRBV6-1|10
ATSDRVDEQY
>TRBJ1-1|TRBV5-5|14
ASRPQGGGMNTEAF
>TRBJ2-6|TRBV4-3|14
ASSQEYKSGANVLT
>TRBJ2-5|TRBV30|15
AWSTTALAGGVETQY
>TRBJ1-2|TRBV5-1|11
ASSTGQGNGYT
>TRBJ2-1|TRBV4-2|15
ASSQGTSGSRGNEQF
>TRBJ1-2|TRBV7-8|11
ASSLAGAYGYT
>TRBJ1-1|TRBV10-2|10
ASSGQNTEAF
>TRBJ1-5|TRBV27|13
ASSQAAGWNQPQH
>TRBJ1-2|TRBV19|13
ASIETPGQFYGYT
>TRBJ2-5|TRBV29-1|11
SAGLRGGETQY
>TRBJ1-2|TRBV29-1|13
SVEDLTQDSYGYT
>TRBJ2-3|TRBV18|15
ASSRLAGVDGTDTQY
>TRBJ2-7|TRBV27|11
ASSFWGPNEQY
>TRBJ2-7|TRBV5-1|13
ASSSYSGHSYEQY
>TRBJ2-3|TRBV9|17
ASSVPPPKREGPTDTQY